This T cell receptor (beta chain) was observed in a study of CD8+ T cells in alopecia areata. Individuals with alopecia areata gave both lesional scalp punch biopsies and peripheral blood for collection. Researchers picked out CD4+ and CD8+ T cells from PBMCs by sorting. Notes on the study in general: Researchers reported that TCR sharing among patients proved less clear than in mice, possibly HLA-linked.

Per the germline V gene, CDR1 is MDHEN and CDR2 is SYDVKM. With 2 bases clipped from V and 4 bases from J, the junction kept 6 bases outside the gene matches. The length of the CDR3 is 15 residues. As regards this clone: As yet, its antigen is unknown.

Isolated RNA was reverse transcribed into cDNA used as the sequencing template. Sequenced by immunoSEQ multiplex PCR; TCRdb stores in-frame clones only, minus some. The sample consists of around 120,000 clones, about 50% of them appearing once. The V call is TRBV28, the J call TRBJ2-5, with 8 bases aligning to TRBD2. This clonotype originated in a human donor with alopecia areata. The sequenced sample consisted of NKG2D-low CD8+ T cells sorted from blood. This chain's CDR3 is CASSLMGLVVETQYF. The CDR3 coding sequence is TGTGCCAGCAGTTTAATGGGACTAGTAGTAGAGACCCAGTACTTC.